This TCR beta chain was sequenced during a study of blood T cell repertoires in COVID-19. The CDR3 extends over 12 amino acids. CDR1 and CDR2 (germline): SGHRS, YFSETQ. Trimming removed 0 bases from V and 5 bases from J, with 3 bases in between. Authors' methods: Cell counts per sample came from amplifying reference gene primers. Method: immunoSEQ multiplex PCR; TCRdb's copy keeps in-frame clones and lacks some. Clone size and the V and J calls come from that table; the DNA yielded D and trimming. Found here are about 210,000 clones, over 70% of them singletons; the top ten hold more than 8%. This TCR derives from a woman aged 45-60 years with acute or convalescent COVID-19. Sequencing was performed on peripheral blood. The rearrangement links TRBV5-1 to TRBJ2-1; D is unresolved. The DNA for the CDR3 is TGCGCCAGCAGCTTGGCCGACAATGAGCAGTTCTTC. Translated, it gives CASSLADNEQFF.